The 21 T cell receptor beta chains given below trace back to one sample, sequenced in a study of blood T cells in healthy people across ages. It was with a sample-barcoded 5' primer and a J-beta primer mix that a second PCR of roughly 7 to 12 cycles was run. TCRdb re-called the 5' RACE reads with MiXCR, one entry per CDR3 protein. The sample has about 930,000 distinct CDR3 sequences; roughly 29% are singletons. This same sample was also part of a study on T cells of mothers and their children.

Material: blood. These receptors came from a woman in her thirties or forties in good health.

This clonotype was recorded many times. The chain couples TRBV6-1 to TRBJ2-1, with D possibly matching TRBD1 (6 bases). This CDR3 has 18 residues. Germline lookup yields CDR1 MNHNS and CDR2 SASEGT. Trimming stripped 6 bases from V and 0 bases from J, with 21 bases between. The chain's CDR3 is CASSRVAAGTISYNEQFF. In DNA form, the CDR3 reads TGTGCCAGCAGCCGGGTGGCCGCCGGGACAATCTCCTACAATGAGCAGTTCTTC.

The chain carries TRBV20-1 and TRBJ2-1, with TRBD1 as a possible D gene (5 bases). The CDR3 is 13 residues long. V gave up 4 bases and J gave up 6 bases, with 13 bases separating them. The germline CDR1 and CDR2 sequences are DFQATT and SNEGSKA (reference sequence). Here the CDR3 reads CSATPRVSNEQFF. The CDR3 coding sequence is TGCAGTGCTACCCCCAGGGTCAGCAATGAGCAGTTCTTC.

The chain joins TRBV29-1 to TRBJ2-7, with D uncertain. Germline loops: CDR1 SQVTM, CDR2 ANQGSEA. V gave up 3 bases and J gave up 5 bases, with 14 bases separating them. CDR3 length equals 13 residues. This chain's CDR3 is CSVEVGITNEQYF. The CDR3 DNA follows: TGCAGCGTTGAGGTCGGCATTACCAACGAGCAGTACTTC.

The J gene is TRBJ2-5, the V gene TRBV7-9; D not certain. The CDR3 is 14 residues long. CDR1 and CDR2 (germline): SEHNR, FQNEAQ (reference sequence). V shed 1 base and J shed 2 bases, with 8 bases lying between them. DNA of the CDR3: TGTGCCAGCAGCTTAGTAAGGCAACAAGAGACCCAGTACTTC. Protein: CASSLVRQQETQYF.

The gene calls are TRBV28 and TRBJ1-1; D may be TRBD1 (5 bases). The V end was cut by 10 bases, the J end by 6 bases, with 15 bases between. This CDR3 region has 12 residues. Germline V gives CDR1 MDHEN, CDR2 SYDVKM. The CDR3 loop is CAIQDDRAEAFF. CDR3 DNA: TGTGCCATACAGGACGATCGGGCTGAAGCTTTCTTT.

This clonotype was counted ten times or more. The CDR3 DNA reads TGTGCCAGCAGCCGGGACAGGGCCTCGTGGGACTATGGCTACACCTTC. Amino acids: CASSRDRASWDYGYTF. The chain recombines TRBV3-1 with TRBJ1-2; 9 nucleotides match TRBD1. Trimming took 4 bases from V and 3 from J; bases not matched to a gene: 9. Per germline, CDR1 LGHDT and CDR2 YNNKEL (reference sequence). The CDR3 spans 16 residues.

The sample holds a few counts of this clonotype. This chain connects TRBV6-5 to TRBJ1-1; 7 positions match TRBD1. CDR1 is MNHEY, CDR2 SVGAGI, per germline. Trimming took 6 bases from V and 5 from J; bases not matched to a gene: 6. The CDR3 contains 13 residues. CDR3 sequence: CASRQQGKTEAFF. The CDR3 bases are TGTGCCAGCAGACAACAGGGGAAAACTGAAGCTTTCTTT.

The table lists this clonotype with many counts. The DNA of the CDR3 is TGTGCCACCCGAGACATGGAGTACGAGCAGTACTTC. Translating gives CATRDMEYEQYF. This rearrangement joins TRBV10-3 to TRBJ2-7, with no clear D. There are 12 residues in the CDR3. The V end was cut by 10 bases, the J end by 4 bases, with 14 bases between. Germline V gene lookup returns CDR1 ENHRY and CDR2 SYGVKD.

This clonotype was seen a few times. The rearrangement joins TRBV25-1 to TRBJ2-2; the D gene is possibly TRBD2 (6 bases). The CDR3 covers 15 residues. V was trimmed by 3 bases and J by 0 bases, leaving 8 bases between them. The germline V gene has CDR1 MGHDK and CDR2 SYGVNS. CDR3 residues: CASSEEGANTGELFF. CDR3 DNA: TGTGCCAGCAGTGAGGAGGGAGCGAACACCGGGGAGCTGTTTTTT.

The chain recombines TRBV4-1 with TRBJ2-7; D possibly corresponds to TRBD2 (7 bases). V was trimmed by 0 bases and J by 0 bases, leaving 12 bases between them. There are 16 residues in the CDR3. Germline V lookup: CDR1 MGHRA, CDR2 YSYEKL. CDR3 region: CASSQDPGGLSYEQYF. Here the CDR3 DNA reads TGCGCCAGCAGCCAAGACCCCGGGGGGCTCTCCTACGAGCAGTACTTC.

The chain is built from TRBV24-1 and TRBJ2-6; 9 positions agree with TRBD1. Germline values: CDR1 KGHDR, CDR2 SFDVKD. The CDR3 extends over 20 amino acids. With V trimmed by 5 bases and J by 0 bases, 13 bases remained unmatched. The CDR3 nucleotides read TGTGCCACCAGTGCCGCCGGAAGGACAGGGGACCACTCTGGGGCCAACGTCCTGACTTTC. Protein: CATSAAGRTGDHSGANVLTF.

This clonotype occurred many times. V is TRBV7-9 and J is TRBJ1-1; 7 nucleotides match TRBD1. This CDR3 region has 13 residues. V trimming: 6 bases; J trimming: 4 bases; junction bases outside the gene matches: 5. From germline, CDR1 is SEHNR and CDR2 FQNEAQ (reference sequence). CDR3 sequence (DNA): TGTGCCAGCAGTCCCTCAGGGGGCACTGAAGCTTTCTTT. Translated: CASSPSGGTEAFF.

A single count supports this clonotype. This sequence may be a read error, since a much larger clone differs from it by one base. The chain couples TRBV12-3 or TRBV12-4 to TRBJ2-3, with D perhaps matching TRBD1 (6 bases). The CDR3 has 14 residues. V dropped 6 bases and J dropped 5 bases, with 15 bases sitting between them. CDR3 in amino acids: CASSRRGRIDTQYF. In nucleotides, the CDR3 is TGTGCCAGCAGCCGCAGGGGTCGGATAGATACGCAGTATTTT.

There are many counts of this clonotype. V gene TRBV12-3 or TRBV12-4 combines with J gene TRBJ2-7, with TRBD1 as a possible D gene (6 bases). V gave up 5 bases and J gave up 4 bases, with 18 bases separating them. This CDR3 region has 15 residues. This chain's CDR3 is CASSPPGGQIYEQYF. CDR3 in DNA: TGTGCCAGCAGTCCTCCCGGCGGACAGATATACGAGCAGTACTTC.

This clonotype came up a few times. The rearrangement uses TRBV24-1 and TRBJ1-2, with D maybe TRBD1 (5 bases). This CDR3 has 13 residues. V lost 6 bases and J 8 bases, leaving 15 bases between the germline ends. Germline CDR1 reads KGHDR; CDR2 reads SFDVKD. CDR3 loop: CATSSIKGSGYTF. The DNA of the CDR3 is TGTGCCACCAGTTCGATCAAGGGGAGCGGCTACACCTTC.

This clonotype came up once. The rearrangement links TRBV11-2 to TRBJ2-1; 8 bases are shared with TRBD2. Germline-derived CDR1 and CDR2 are SGHAT and FQNNGV. Trimming at V came to 9 bases and at J to 4 bases, leaving 5 bases not matched to a gene. CDR3 length: 13 residues. CDR3 sequence reads: CASTSGQYNEQFF. The CDR3 DNA reads as TGTGCCAGTACTAGCGGACAATACAATGAGCAGTTCTTC.

The CDR3 here is CASSESGRGGYNEQFF. CDR3 DNA sequence: TGCGCCAGCAGTGAGTCAGGCCGCGGGGGATACAATGAGCAGTTCTTC. The chain employs TRBV10-1 and TRBJ2-1; 7 bases fit TRBD2. Per germline, CDR1 WNHNN and CDR2 SYGVQD (reference sequence). Trimming at V came to 0 bases and at J to 4 bases, leaving 6 bases not matched to a gene. The CDR3 consists of 16 residues.

This rearrangement joins TRBV29-1 to TRBJ1-1; no definite D call. The V gene's germline CDR1 is SQVTM and CDR2 ANQGSEA. This CDR3 spans 13 amino acids. Deletions cut 4 bases from V and 1 base from J, with 10 bases between. CDR3 bases: TGCAGCGTTGTAGGCCAGAAGAACACTGAAGCTTTCTTT. Translating gives CSVVGQKNTEAFF.

This clonotype turned up a few times. The chain links TRBV15 to TRBJ2-7; D is possibly TRBD1 (6 bases). Germline V gene sequence: CDR1 LNHNV, CDR2 YYDKDF (reference sequence). This CDR3 comprises 16 residues. Trimming cost V 2 bases and J 7 bases, with 21 bases left between them. The CDR3: CATSRSGQPTHNEQYF. CDR3 coding DNA: TGTGCCACCAGCAGATCCGGACAGCCAACACACAATGAGCAGTACTTC.

The J gene is TRBJ2-3, the V gene TRBV3-1, with 10 bases that match TRBD1. Germline CDR1 and CDR2: LGHDT and YNNKEL (reference sequence). The CDR3 is 15 residues long. The junction had 2 bases not matched to a gene; V was cut back by 1 base and J by 4 bases. DNA of the CDR3: TGTGCCAGCAGCCAAGGGGACAGGGGAGCAGATACGCAGTATTTT. Its protein product is CASSQGDRGADTQYF.

The table lists this clonotype with many counts. This chain uses TRBV9 with TRBJ2-4; 10 nucleotides agree with TRBD1. This CDR3 region has 16 residues. After removal of 3 bases from V and 3 bases from J, the junction contained 6 bases not matched to a gene. Germline CDR1 SGDLS, CDR2 YYNGEE. The CDR3 loop reads CASSEGQGFDKNIQYF. The CDR3 coding sequence is TGTGCCAGCAGCGAGGGACAGGGGTTTGACAAAAACATTCAGTACTTC.